The text below deals with one T cell receptor beta chain. Its antigen is not known. V gave up 8 bases and J gave up 8 bases, with 10 bases separating them. The CDR3 is 12 residues long. Germline assignment: CDR1 MNHNY and CDR2 SVGAGI (reference sequence). The data stem from a study of CD8+CD57+ T cells in acquired aplastic anemia. Overall study: The sorted CD4+ and CD8+ cells yielded an average approximately 3.2 ug of DNA. Regarding the study as a whole: Between patients and controls, 25 to 35 CD8+ CDR3 sequences were found in common. Researchers reported that CD8+ Simpson's diversity was not significantly different in patients versus controls.

Patients selected for sequencing had displayed CD8+CD57+ cell expansion by flow cytometry. Severe acquired aplastic anemia was diagnosed in all patients. For CDR3 and TCR beta VDJ profiling, genomic DNA was the template used. TCRdb processed the reads anew with MiXCR; each CDR3 protein has one entry. The sample holds roughly 180,000 distinct CDR3 sequences, roughly three fifths seen once. V usage is TRBV6-6 and J usage is TRBJ1-6; a possible D gene is TRBD1 (5 bases). The sequencing input was sorted CD4+, CD8+, or CD8+CD57+ T cells (not recorded which) from PBMCs. The receptor was isolated from a human donor with aplastic anemia. The CDR3 region has the DNA TGTGCCAGCGGTCCGGGGGATTCACCCCTCCACTTT. It encodes CASGPGDSPLHF.